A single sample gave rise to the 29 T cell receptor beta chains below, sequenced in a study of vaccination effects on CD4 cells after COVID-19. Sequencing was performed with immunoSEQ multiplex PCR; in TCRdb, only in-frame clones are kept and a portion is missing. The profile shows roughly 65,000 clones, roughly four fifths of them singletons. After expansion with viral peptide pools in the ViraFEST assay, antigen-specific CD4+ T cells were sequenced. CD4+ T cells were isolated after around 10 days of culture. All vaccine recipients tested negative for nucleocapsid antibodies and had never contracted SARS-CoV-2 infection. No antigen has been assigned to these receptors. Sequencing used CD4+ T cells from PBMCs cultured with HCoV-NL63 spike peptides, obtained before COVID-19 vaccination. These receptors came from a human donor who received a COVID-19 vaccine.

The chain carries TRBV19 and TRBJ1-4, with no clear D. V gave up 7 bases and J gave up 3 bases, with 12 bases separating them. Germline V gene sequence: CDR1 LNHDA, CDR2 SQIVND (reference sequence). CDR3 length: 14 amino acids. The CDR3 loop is CASTGGRPNEKLFF. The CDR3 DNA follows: TGTGCCAGTACCGGAGGGAGGCCTAATGAAAAACTGTTTTTT.

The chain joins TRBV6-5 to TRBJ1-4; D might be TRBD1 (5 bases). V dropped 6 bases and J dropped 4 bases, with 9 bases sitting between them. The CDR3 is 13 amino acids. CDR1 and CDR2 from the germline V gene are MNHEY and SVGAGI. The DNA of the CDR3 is TGTGCCAGCAGAAAAGACAGTAATGAAAAACTGTTTTTT. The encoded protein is CASRKDSNEKLFF.

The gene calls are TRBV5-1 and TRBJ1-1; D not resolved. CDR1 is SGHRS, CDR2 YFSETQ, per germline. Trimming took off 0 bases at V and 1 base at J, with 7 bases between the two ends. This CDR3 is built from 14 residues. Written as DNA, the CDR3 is TGCGCCAGCAGCTTGGCACCCTGGAACACTGAAGCTTTCTTT. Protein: CASSLAPWNTEAFF.

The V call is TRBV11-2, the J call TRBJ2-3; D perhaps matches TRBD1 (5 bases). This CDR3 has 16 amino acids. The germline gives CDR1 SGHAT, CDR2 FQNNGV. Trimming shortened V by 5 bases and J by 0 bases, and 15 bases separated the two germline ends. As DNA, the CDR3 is TGTGCCAGCAGCCCCCCATCAGGGCCTAGCACAGATACGCAGTATTTT. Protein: CASSPPSGPSTDTQYF.

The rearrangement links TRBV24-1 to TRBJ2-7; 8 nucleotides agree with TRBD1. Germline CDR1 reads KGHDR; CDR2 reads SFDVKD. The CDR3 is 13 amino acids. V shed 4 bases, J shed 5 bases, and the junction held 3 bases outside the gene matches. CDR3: CATSDPGGHEQYV. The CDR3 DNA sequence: TGTGCCACCAGTGACCCAGGGGGCCACGAGCAGTACGTC.

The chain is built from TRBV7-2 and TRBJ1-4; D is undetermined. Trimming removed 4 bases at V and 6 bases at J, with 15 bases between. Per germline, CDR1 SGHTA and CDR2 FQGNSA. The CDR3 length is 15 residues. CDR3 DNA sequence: TGTGCCAGCAGCTCAAACTACGGGGTAGATGAAAAACTGTTTTTT. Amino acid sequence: CASSSNYGVDEKLFF.

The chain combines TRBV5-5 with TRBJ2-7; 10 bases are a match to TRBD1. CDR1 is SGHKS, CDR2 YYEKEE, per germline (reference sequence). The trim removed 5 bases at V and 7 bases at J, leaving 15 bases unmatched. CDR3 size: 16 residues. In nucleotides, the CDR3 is TGTGCCAGCAGAACTGACCCGGGACAGGGGTTTTTGGAGCAGTACGTC. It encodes CASRTDPGQGFLEQYV.

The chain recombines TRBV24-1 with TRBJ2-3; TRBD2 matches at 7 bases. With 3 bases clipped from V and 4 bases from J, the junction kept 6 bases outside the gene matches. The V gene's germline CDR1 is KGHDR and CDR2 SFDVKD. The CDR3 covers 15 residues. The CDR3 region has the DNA TGTGCCACCAGTGATACCGGACTAGGGTCAGATACGCAGTATTTT. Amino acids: CATSDTGLGSDTQYF.

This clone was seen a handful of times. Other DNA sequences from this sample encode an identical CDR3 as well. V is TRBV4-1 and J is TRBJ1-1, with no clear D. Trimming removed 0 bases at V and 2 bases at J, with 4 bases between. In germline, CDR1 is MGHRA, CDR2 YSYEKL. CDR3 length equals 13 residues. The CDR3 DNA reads TGCGCCAGCAGCCAAGACCGAAACACTGAAGCTTTCTTT. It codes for CASSQDRNTEAFF.

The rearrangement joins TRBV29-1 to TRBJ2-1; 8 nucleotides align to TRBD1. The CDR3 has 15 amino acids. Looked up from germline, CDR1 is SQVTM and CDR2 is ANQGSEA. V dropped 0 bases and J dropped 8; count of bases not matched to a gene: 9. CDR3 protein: CSVEERQGAKDEQFF. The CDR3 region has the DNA TGCAGCGTTGAAGAGCGGCAGGGGGCTAAGGATGAGCAGTTCTTC.

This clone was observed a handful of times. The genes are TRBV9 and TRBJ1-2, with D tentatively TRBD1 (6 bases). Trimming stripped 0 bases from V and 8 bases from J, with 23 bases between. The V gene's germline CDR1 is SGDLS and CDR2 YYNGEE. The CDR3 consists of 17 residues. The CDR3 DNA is TGTGCCAGCAGCGTAGTCGGGCCCCAGGGGTCGTTTCGAGGCTACACCTTC. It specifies CASSVVGPQGSFRGYTF.

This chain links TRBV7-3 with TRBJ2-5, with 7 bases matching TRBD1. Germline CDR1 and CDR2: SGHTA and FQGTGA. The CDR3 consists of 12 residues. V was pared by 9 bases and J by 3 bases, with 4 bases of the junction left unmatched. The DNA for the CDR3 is TGTGCCAGTAGTACAGGGGAAGAGACCCAGTACTTC. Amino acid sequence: CASSTGEETQYF.

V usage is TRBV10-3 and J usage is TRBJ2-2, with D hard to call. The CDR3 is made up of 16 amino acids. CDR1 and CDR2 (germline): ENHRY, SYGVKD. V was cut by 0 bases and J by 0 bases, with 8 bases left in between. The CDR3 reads CAISESSTANTGELFF. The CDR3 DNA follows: TGTGCCATCAGTGAGTCGAGTACGGCGAACACCGGGGAGCTGTTTTTT.

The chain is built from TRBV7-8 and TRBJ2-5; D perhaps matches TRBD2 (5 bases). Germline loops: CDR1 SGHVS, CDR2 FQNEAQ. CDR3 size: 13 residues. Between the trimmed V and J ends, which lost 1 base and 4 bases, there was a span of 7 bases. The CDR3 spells CASSLELVETQYF. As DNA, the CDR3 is TGTGCCAGCAGCTTAGAACTAGTAGAGACCCAGTACTTC. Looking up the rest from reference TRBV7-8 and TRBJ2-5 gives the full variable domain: GAGVSQSPRYKVAKRGQDVALRCDPISGHVSLFWYQQALGQGPEFLTYFQNEAQLDKSGLPSDRFFAERPEGSVSTLKIQRTQQEDSAVYLCASSLELVETQYFGPGTRLLVL.

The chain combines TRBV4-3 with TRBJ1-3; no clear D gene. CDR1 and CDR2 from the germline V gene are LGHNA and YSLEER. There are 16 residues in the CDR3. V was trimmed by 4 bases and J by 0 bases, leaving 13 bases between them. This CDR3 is CASSRTTLNSGNTIYF. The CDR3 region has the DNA TGCGCCAGCAGCCGTACCACCCTCAACTCTGGAAACACCATATATTTT.

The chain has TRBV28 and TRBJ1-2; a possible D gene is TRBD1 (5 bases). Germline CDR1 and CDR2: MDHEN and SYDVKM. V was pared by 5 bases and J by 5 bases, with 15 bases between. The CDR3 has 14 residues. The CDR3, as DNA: TGTGCCAGCAGTACAGACGGGGGACGGTATGGCTACACCTTC. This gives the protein CASSTDGGRYGYTF.

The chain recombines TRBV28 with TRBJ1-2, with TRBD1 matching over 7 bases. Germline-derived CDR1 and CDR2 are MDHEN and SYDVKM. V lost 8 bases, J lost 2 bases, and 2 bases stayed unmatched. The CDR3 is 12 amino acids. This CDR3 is CASRGQNYGYTF. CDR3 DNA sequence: TGTGCCAGCCGGGGACAGAACTATGGCTACACCTTC.

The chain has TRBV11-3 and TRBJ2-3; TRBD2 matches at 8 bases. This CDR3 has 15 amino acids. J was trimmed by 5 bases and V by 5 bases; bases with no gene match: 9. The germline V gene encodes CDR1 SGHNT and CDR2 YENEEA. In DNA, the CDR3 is TGTGCCAGCAGCCATCGGGGGGGGCTCGGAGATACGCAGTATTTT. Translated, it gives CASSHRGGLGDTQYF. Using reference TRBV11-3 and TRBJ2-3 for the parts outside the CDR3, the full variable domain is EAGVVQSPRYKIIEKKQPVAFWCNPISGHNTLYWYLQNLGQGPELLIRYENEEAVDDSQLPKDRFSAERLKGVDSTLKIQPAELGDSAVYLCASSHRGGLGDTQYFGPGTRLTVL.

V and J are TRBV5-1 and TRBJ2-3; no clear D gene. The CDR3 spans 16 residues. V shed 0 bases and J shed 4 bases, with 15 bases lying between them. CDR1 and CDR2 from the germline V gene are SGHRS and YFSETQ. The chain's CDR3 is CASSLGLAVRPDTQYF. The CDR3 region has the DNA TGCGCCAGCAGCTTGGGGTTGGCGGTACGACCAGATACGCAGTATTTT.

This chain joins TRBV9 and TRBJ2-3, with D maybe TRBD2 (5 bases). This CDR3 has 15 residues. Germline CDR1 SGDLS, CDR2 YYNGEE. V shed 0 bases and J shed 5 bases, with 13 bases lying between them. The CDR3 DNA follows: TGTGCCAGCAGCGTAGTTGGAGGCAGTGGAGATACGCAGTATTTT. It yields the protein CASSVVGGSGDTQYF.

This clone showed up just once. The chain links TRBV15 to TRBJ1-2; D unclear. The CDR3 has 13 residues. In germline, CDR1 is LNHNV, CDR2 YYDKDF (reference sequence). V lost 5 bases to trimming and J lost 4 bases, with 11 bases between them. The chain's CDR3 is CATSRPNSYGYTF. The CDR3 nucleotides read TGTGCCACCAGCCGCCCTAACAGCTATGGCTACACCTTC. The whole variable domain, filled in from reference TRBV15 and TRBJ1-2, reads DAMVIQNPRYQVTQFGKPVTLSCSQTLNHNVMYWYQQKSSQAPKLLFHYYDKDFNNEADTPDNFQSRRPNTSFCFLDIRSPGLGDTAMYLCATSRPNSYGYTFGSGTRLTVV.

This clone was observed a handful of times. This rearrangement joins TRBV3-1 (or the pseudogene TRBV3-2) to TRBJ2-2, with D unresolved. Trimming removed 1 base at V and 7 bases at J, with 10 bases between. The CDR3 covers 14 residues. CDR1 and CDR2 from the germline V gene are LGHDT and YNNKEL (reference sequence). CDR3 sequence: CASSQARRNGELFF. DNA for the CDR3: TGTGCCAGCAGCCAAGCTCGTCGTAACGGGGAGCTGTTTTTT.

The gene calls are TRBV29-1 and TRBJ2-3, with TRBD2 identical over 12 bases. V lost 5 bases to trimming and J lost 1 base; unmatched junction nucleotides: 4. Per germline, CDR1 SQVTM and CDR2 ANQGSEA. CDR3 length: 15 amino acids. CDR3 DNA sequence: TGCAGCGTTTTGACTAGCGGGGGCCGCACAGATACGCAGTATTTT. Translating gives CSVLTSGGRTDTQYF.

In nucleotides, the CDR3 is TGTGCCAGCAGTTTTTACCCAGGTACCTACGAGCAGTACGTC. Its translation is CASSFYPGTYEQYV. The chain links TRBV28 to TRBJ2-7; no reliable D call. Trimming took 3 bases from V and 2 from J, leaving 11 bases between them. This CDR3 spans 14 amino acids. The germline V gene has CDR1 MDHEN and CDR2 SYDVKM.

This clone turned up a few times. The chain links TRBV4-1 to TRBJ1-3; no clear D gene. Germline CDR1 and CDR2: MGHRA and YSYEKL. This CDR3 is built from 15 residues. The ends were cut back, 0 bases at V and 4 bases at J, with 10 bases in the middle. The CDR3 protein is CASSQEGFSGNTIYF. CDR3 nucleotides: TGCGCCAGCAGCCAAGAGGGATTTTCAGGAAACACCATATATTTT.

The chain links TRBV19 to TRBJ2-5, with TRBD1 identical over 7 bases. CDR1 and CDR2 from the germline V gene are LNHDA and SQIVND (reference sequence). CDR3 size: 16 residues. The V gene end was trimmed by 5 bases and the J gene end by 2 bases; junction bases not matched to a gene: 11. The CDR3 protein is CASSAQGTVPQETQYF. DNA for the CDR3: TGTGCCAGTAGTGCACAGGGGACAGTCCCTCAAGAGACCCAGTACTTC.

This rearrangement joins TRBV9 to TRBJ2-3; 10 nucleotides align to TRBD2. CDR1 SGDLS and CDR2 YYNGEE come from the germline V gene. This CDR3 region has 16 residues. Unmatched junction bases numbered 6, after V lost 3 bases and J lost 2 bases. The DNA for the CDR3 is TGTGCCAGCAGCGCCCGGACTAGCGGAGACACAGATACGCAGTATTTT. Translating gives CASSARTSGDTDTQYF. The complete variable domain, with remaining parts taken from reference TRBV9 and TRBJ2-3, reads DSGVTQTPKHLITATGQRVTLRCSPRSGDLSVYWYQQSLDQGLQFLIQYYNGEERAKGNILERFSAQQFPDLHSELNLSSLELGDSALYFCASSARTSGDTDTQYFGPGTRLTVL.

The CDR3 loop reads CASSFSGNIQYF. The CDR3 DNA follows: TGTGCCAGCAGCTTCAGTGGAAACATTCAGTACTTC. The chain has TRBV7-3 and TRBJ2-4, with D unclear. Per the germline V gene, CDR1 is SGHTA and CDR2 is FQGTGA. The CDR3 sequence is 12 residues long. Between the trimmed V and J ends, which lost 3 bases and 6 bases, there was a span of 6 bases.

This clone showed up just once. The CDR3 DNA sequence: TGCGCCAGCAGCCTGCCCTCGGGCGGGGGGGCGACAGATACGCAGTATTTT. Amino acids: CASSLPSGGGATDTQYF. This chain joins TRBV5-1 and TRBJ2-3; TRBD2 aligns across 9 bases. With 4 bases clipped from V and 3 bases from J, the junction kept 12 bases outside the gene matches. Germline V gene data show CDR1 as SGHRS and CDR2 as YFSETQ. The CDR3 sequence is 17 residues long.